These 22 T cell receptor beta chains were all obtained from the same sample, sequenced in a study of spatial heterogeneity in lung cancer. TCRdb ran MiXCR on the 5' RACE reads and lists one entry per CDR3 protein. The sample has 42,000 or so distinct CDR3 sequences; about 11% are singletons. The sample's time point: blood at routine non-recurrence follow-up after resection. Sequences were derived from PBMCs, sampled at follow-up. All receptors come from a female donor with early-stage non-small cell lung cancer.

This clonotype was seen only a few times. One end of the junction fails to match germline, which may point to a read error. The rearrangement joins TRBV7-7 to TRBJ2-2; 9 bases agree with TRBD2. This CDR3 spans 16 amino acids. Germline CDR1 and CDR2: SSHAT and FNYEAQ (reference sequence). This chain's CDR3 is CASSRQVAGATGELFF. The CDR3 region has the DNA TGTGCTAGCAGCCGCCAGGTAGCGGGGGCCACCGGGGAGCTGTTTTTT.

Many counts were recorded for this clonotype. The chain recombines TRBV9 with TRBJ2-5, with 9 bases identical to TRBD1. Germline lookup yields CDR1 SGDLS and CDR2 YYNGEE. This CDR3 contains 13 residues. Trimming at V came to 5 bases and at J to 5 bases, leaving 4 bases not matched to a gene. Here the CDR3 DNA reads TGTGCCAGCAGACCGGGACAGGGTGAGACCCAGTACTTC. This codes for CASRPGQGETQYF.

The V call is TRBV20-1, the J call TRBJ2-7; TRBD2 agrees at 8 bases. In germline, CDR1 is DFQATT, CDR2 SNEGSKA (reference sequence). The CDR3 length is 14 residues. The V segment lost 6 bases and the J segment 4 bases; nucleotides outside the gene matches: 11. CDR3 nucleotides: TGCAGTGCCCTCCAGGAGCGGGGGAGGTACGAGCAGTACTTC. The encoded protein is CSALQERGRYEQYF.

V gene TRBV24-1 combines with J gene TRBJ2-3, with D perhaps TRBD2 (5 bases). Trimming shortened V by 7 bases and J by 3 bases, and 10 bases separated the two germline ends. CDR3 length: 13 residues. CDR1 and CDR2 (germline): KGHDR, SFDVKD. The CDR3, as DNA: TGTGCCACCAGCGGACGGGGTACAGATACGCAGTATTTT. It specifies CATSGRGTDTQYF.

This chain links TRBV20-1 with TRBJ2-7; TRBD1 matches 9 bases. The germline gives CDR1 DFQATT, CDR2 SNEGSKA (reference sequence). The CDR3 sequence is 16 residues long. Trimming cost V 5 bases and J 0 bases; bases outside gene matches: 11. CDR3 in DNA: TGCAGTGCTCCAGACATCCGGACAGGGGTCTCCTACGAGCAGTACTTC. Its translation is CSAPDIRTGVSYEQYF.

This clonotype was observed a handful of times. The chain has TRBV4-3 and TRBJ2-1; 12 nucleotides match TRBD2. The J segment lost 9 bases and the V segment lost 5 bases, leaving 8 bases of the junction unmatched. The CDR3 has 15 amino acids. CDR1 and CDR2 from the germline V gene are LGHNA and YSLEER. This CDR3 is CASSLLAGGGSEQFF. The CDR3 nucleotides are TGCGCCAGCAGCTTACTAGCGGGGGGTGGTTCTGAGCAGTTCTTC.

This clonotype was observed many times. The chain employs TRBV29-1 and TRBJ1-6, with 12 bases identical to TRBD1. The CDR3 has 17 amino acids. The ends lost 7 bases at V and 5 bases at J; junction bases unmatched: 12. The germline CDR1 and CDR2 sequences are SQVTM and ANQGSEA. For the CDR3, the DNA is TGCAGCGATCATCCCCGGGACAGGGGGCTCCATAATTCACCCCTCCACTTT. It specifies CSDHPRDRGLHNSPLHF. Filled out from reference TRBV29-1 and TRBJ1-6, the complete variable domain reads SAVISQKPSRDICQRGTSLTIQCQVDSQVTMMFWYRQQPGQSLTLIATANQGSEATYESGFVIDKFPISRPNLTFSTLTVSNMSPEDSSIYLCSDHPRDRGLHNSPLHFGNGTRLTVT.

This clonotype was counted a few times. The gene calls are TRBV20-1 and TRBJ2-7; 7 nucleotides agree with TRBD1. CDR3 length: 14 amino acids. J was trimmed by 1 base and V by 5 bases; bases with no gene match: 8. The germline CDR1 and CDR2 sequences are DFQATT and SNEGSKA (reference sequence). The CDR3 bases are TGCAGTGCTGACACAGGGGTGGGTTCCTACGAGCAGTACTTC. It yields the protein CSADTGVGSYEQYF.

Note on this clonotype: With a much larger clone just one base away, this may be a read error. V usage is TRBV5-8 and J usage is TRBJ1-6; 7 nucleotides line up with TRBD1. Trimming cost V 3 bases and J 6 bases; bases outside gene matches: 3. CDR1 is SGHTS, CDR2 YDEGEE, per germline. This CDR3 has 14 residues. CDR3: CASSSRGFNSPLHF. The CDR3, as DNA: TGTGCCAGCAGCTCCAGGGGGTTTAATTCACCCCTCCACTTT.

This clonotype has at least ten counts. The chain combines TRBV4-3 with TRBJ2-1; possible D gene TRBD2, 6 bases. The germline gives CDR1 LGHNA, CDR2 YSLEER. The V gene lost 1 base and the J gene lost 0 bases, with 10 bases spanning the gap. This CDR3 has 16 amino acids. CDR3 sequence (DNA): TGCGCCAGCAGCCAAGTGGGAGGAAGCTCCTACAATGAGCAGTTCTTC. This encodes CASSQVGGSSYNEQFF.

This clonotype was seen ten or more times. The chain combines TRBV28 with TRBJ1-2; D unresolved. The CDR3 contains 12 residues. The germline V and J ends were trimmed by 7 bases and 2 bases, with 8 bases remaining between them. Looked up from germline, CDR1 is MDHEN and CDR2 is SYDVKM. CDR3 amino acids: CASTGPNYGYTF. The CDR3 DNA follows: TGTGCCAGCACGGGCCCCAACTATGGCTACACCTTC.

The chain carries TRBV5-4 and TRBJ2-1; D remains ambiguous. The CDR3 has 13 residues. In germline, CDR1 is SGHNT, CDR2 YYREEE (reference sequence). Trimming cost V 0 bases and J 9 bases, with 10 bases left between them. In DNA form, the CDR3 reads TGTGCCAGCAGCTTGGTTGGCCCGAGTGAGCAGTTCTTC. Translating gives CASSLVGPSEQFF.

At least ten counts were recorded for this clonotype. The chain has TRBV9 and TRBJ1-6; D is perhaps TRBD1 (5 bases). The germline V gene has CDR1 SGDLS and CDR2 YYNGEE. CDR3 length: 15 residues. V was clipped by 4 bases and J by 10 bases, with 18 bases between them. DNA for the CDR3: TGTGCCAGCAGCCAACTGTCGGGGGTTGAGTCACCCCTCCACTTT. Encoded protein: CASSQLSGVESPLHF.

This clonotype was counted only a few times. CDR3: CASTLGASEQFF. As DNA, the CDR3 is TGTGCCAGCACCTTAGGGGCTAGTGAGCAGTTCTTC. V usage is TRBV12-3 or TRBV12-4 and J usage is TRBJ2-1; D is possibly TRBD1 (5 bases). This CDR3 spans 12 amino acids. V was pared by 7 bases and J by 9 bases, with 13 bases between.

The V and J genes are TRBV19 and TRBJ2-1; D remains ambiguous. The V and J ends lost 2 bases and 4 bases respectively, with 6 bases between them. This CDR3 contains 13 residues. Germline V CDR1 and CDR2: LNHDA, SQIVND (reference sequence). CDR3 bases: TGTGCCAGTAGTATACAAAAATACAATGAGCAGTTCTTC. This sequence encodes CASSIQKYNEQFF.

The chain links TRBV7-3 to TRBJ1-1; perhaps TRBD1 as D (5 bases). From germline, CDR1 is SGHTA and CDR2 FQGTGA. V lost 5 bases to trimming and J lost 3 bases, with 7 bases between them. The CDR3 is 12 amino acids. This chain's CDR3 is CASSRGDTEAFF. The CDR3 DNA follows: TGTGCCAGCAGCCGAGGGGACACTGAAGCTTTCTTT.

V usage is TRBV11-2 and J usage is TRBJ2-1; 7 positions match TRBD1. The V and J ends lost 4 bases and 5 bases, in that order; junction bases with no gene match: 11. Germline V lookup: CDR1 SGHAT, CDR2 FQNNGV. The length of the CDR3 is 16 residues. The CDR3, as DNA: TGTGCCAGCAGCTCCCAACCGGGACAGACTAACAATGAGCAGTTCTTC. Amino acids: CASSSQPGQTNNEQFF.

In its sample, this clonotype was seen a few times. This sequence joins TRBV12-5 and TRBJ2-3; 7 bases align to TRBD2. The germline V gene has CDR1 LGHNT and CDR2 FRNRAP. With V trimmed by 1 base and J by 2 bases, 3 bases remained unmatched. The CDR3 is 15 amino acids. The CDR3 loop reads CASGLGRGITDTQYF. CDR3 sequence (DNA): TGTGCTAGTGGTTTGGGGCGGGGGATCACAGATACGCAGTATTTT. Based on the CDR3 plus reference TRBV12-5 and TRBJ2-3, the full variable domain is DARVTQTPRHKVTEMGQEVTMRCQPILGHNTVFWYRQTMMQGLELLAYFRNRAPLDDSGMPKDRFSAEMPDATLATLKIQPSEPRDSAVYFCASGLGRGITDTQYFGPGTRLTVL.

By proportion, this clonotype is medium-sized (0.01 to 0.1%). This chain uses TRBV12-3 or TRBV12-4 with TRBJ2-2; D remains unclear. Trimming shortened V by 8 bases and J by 5 bases, and 9 bases separated the two germline ends. The CDR3 totals 12 residues. The CDR3 nucleotides are TGTGCCAGCTCGCTTATGACCGGGGAGCTGTTTTTT. This gives the protein CASSLMTGELFF.

This clonotype has a handful of counts. The gene calls are TRBV9 and TRBJ2-3, with D perhaps matching TRBD2 (5 bases). The CDR3 extends over 14 amino acids. Germline values: CDR1 SGDLS, CDR2 YYNGEE. Trimming shortened V by 0 bases and J by 6 bases, and 11 bases separated the two germline ends. In nucleotides, the CDR3 is TGTGCCAGCAGCGTAGCTGGGAGAGGTGATACGCAGTATTTT. Protein product: CASSVAGRGDTQYF.

The chain recombines TRBV5-1 with TRBJ2-2; 9 nucleotides match TRBD1. Germline lookup yields CDR1 SGHRS and CDR2 YFSETQ. With 4 bases clipped from V and 7 bases from J, the junction kept 11 bases outside the gene matches. The CDR3 runs 16 residues. DNA of the CDR3: TGCGCCAGCAGCATTCCTCCGGGACAGGGAGTCGGGGAGCTGTTTTTT. Residues: CASSIPPGQGVGELFF.

The J gene is TRBJ2-7, the V gene TRBV6-4; D unclear. Trimming stripped 10 bases from V and 1 base from J, with 8 bases between. CDR3 size: 11 residues. Germline V lookup: CDR1 MRHNA, CDR2 SNTAGT. Written as DNA, the CDR3 is TGTGCCATGGACGGATCCTACGAGCAGTACTTC. It yields the protein CAMDGSYEQYF.